Here is one T cell receptor beta chain with its context. This sample is part of a study of T cell responses to AZD1222 COVID-19 vaccine. The V and J ends lost 7 bases and 10 bases respectively, with 11 bases between them. This CDR3 comprises 11 residues. The germline V gene encodes CDR1 MDHEN and CDR2 SYDVKM. Here immunoSEQ multiplex PCR was the method, and the copy in TCRdb shows in-frame clones only, minus some. In the table there are 130,000 to 150,000 clones, approximately 88% of which are singletons. This clonotype was sampled from an adult in good health. The material was peripheral blood, obtained on day 0 of AZD1222 vaccination. The chain is built from TRBV28 and TRBJ2-1, with D unresolved. CDR3 nucleotide sequence: TGTGCCAGCACCCTTCATCGGGAGCAGTTCTTC. This codes for CASTLHREQFF. Full variable domain (missing parts from reference TRBV28 and TRBJ2-1): DVKVTQSSRYLVKRTGEKVFLECVQDMDHENMFWYRQDPGLGLRLIYFSYDVKMKEKGDIPEGYSVSREKKERFSLILESASTNQTSMYLCASTLHREQFFGPGTRLTVL.